Presented here are 25 T cell receptor beta chains from one specimen sequenced in a study of T-cell memory formation after mild COVID-19. TCRdb independently ran MiXCR on the 5' RACE reads; one entry per CDR3 protein. The sample records 140,000 to 150,000 distinct CDR3 sequences, about 6% being singletons. Sequences were obtained from PBMCs or a T cell subset sorted from them (not recorded which). These receptor sequences come from an adult woman who had mild COVID-19 (a few samples of this study predate the infection). Cell type and time point are not known.

The chain is built from TRBV12-3 or TRBV12-4 and TRBJ2-7; 8 bases match TRBD2. This CDR3 has 15 residues. V lost 5 bases and J lost 4; bases outside the gene matches: 10. CDR3 bases: TGTGCCAGCAGTCCCGGCCCAGCGGGGGCATACGAGCAGTACTTC. Translation: CASSPGPAGAYEQYF.

This chain uses TRBV7-2 with TRBJ2-5; D gene uncertain. Germline V gives CDR1 SGHTA, CDR2 FQGNSA. The V and J ends lost 1 base and 0 bases respectively, with 12 bases between them. CDR3 length: 16 amino acids. The CDR3 DNA is TGTGCCAGCAGCTTAGGATTTGGGGTGTACCAAGAGACCCAGTACTTC. It translates to CASSLGFGVYQETQYF.

This clonotype appeared many times. The chain recombines TRBV4-2 with TRBJ2-7, with no clear D. V was cut by 1 base and J by 3 bases, with 7 bases left in between. CDR1 LGHNA and CDR2 YNFKEQ come from the germline V gene. The CDR3 totals 13 residues. CDR3 loop: CASSQARDYEQYF. In nucleotides, the CDR3 is TGTGCCAGCAGCCAAGCCCGTGACTACGAGCAGTACTTC.

This clonotype was picked up many times. The genes are TRBV12-3 or TRBV12-4 and TRBJ2-7; the match to TRBD1 covers 9 bases. The CDR3 totals 18 residues. V was pared by 4 bases and J by 4 bases, with 17 bases of the junction left unmatched. Written as DNA, the CDR3 is TGTGCCAGCAGTTCGGGACCATATGGTACAGGGGGCCTGTACGAGCAGTACTTC. Translating it yields CASSSGPYGTGGLYEQYF.

V is TRBV9 and J is TRBJ2-5; no definite D call. Germline CDR1 reads SGDLS; CDR2 reads YYNGEE. Between the trimmed V and J ends, which lost 0 bases and 0 bases, there was a span of 6 bases. CDR3 length equals 14 residues. Here the CDR3 DNA reads TGTGCCAGCAGCGTAGGGCCGTACCAAGAGACCCAGTACTTC. Translating it yields CASSVGPYQETQYF.

This clonotype was seen a handful of times. V gene TRBV29-1 combines with J gene TRBJ1-2; 7 nucleotides align to TRBD1. The CDR3 has 14 residues. V lost 5 bases to trimming and J lost 2 bases; unmatched junction nucleotides: 8. Germline lookup yields CDR1 SQVTM and CDR2 ANQGSEA. The DNA of the CDR3 is TGCAGCGTTCACCCGACAGGGCCCAACTATGGCTACACCTTC. Translating it yields CSVHPTGPNYGYTF. Full variable domain (outside the CDR3, taken from reference TRBV29-1 and TRBJ1-2): SAVISQKPSRDICQRGTSLTIQCQVDSQVTMMFWYRQQPGQSLTLIATANQGSEATYESGFVIDKFPISRPNLTFSTLTVSNMSPEDSSIYLCSVHPTGPNYGYTFGSGTRLTVV.

Ten or more counts support this clonotype. The V call is TRBV4-3, the J call TRBJ2-5; 7 nucleotides line up with TRBD2. Germline V CDR1 and CDR2: LGHNA, YSLEER. V trimming: 4 bases; J trimming: 1 base; junction bases outside the gene matches: 9. This CDR3 is 16 amino acids long. The CDR3 loop is CASSRTVGGIQETQYF. CDR3 nucleotide sequence: TGCGCCAGCAGCCGGACGGTGGGAGGGATCCAAGAGACCCAGTACTTC.

This clonotype was found many times. V is TRBV5-6 and J is TRBJ2-2; tentatively, D is TRBD1 (6 bases). The germline CDR1 and CDR2 sequences are SGHDT and YYEEEE. The V end lost 4 bases, the J end lost 2 bases, and 9 bases lay between the germline ends. The CDR3 runs to 14 residues. CDR3 nucleotide sequence: TGTGCCAGCAGCATGGACAGAAACACCGGGGAGCTGTTTTTT. It translates to CASSMDRNTGELFF. Full variable domain (remainder filled in from reference TRBV5-6 and TRBJ2-2): DAGVTQSPTHLIKTRGQQVTLRCSPKSGHDTVSWYQQALGQGPQFIFQYYEEEERQRGNFPDRFSGHQFPNYSSELNVNALLLGDSALYLCASSMDRNTGELFFGEGSRLTVL.

At least ten counts were recorded for this clonotype. The chain employs TRBV5-5 and TRBJ2-7; D is possibly TRBD1 (5 bases). V was cut by 0 bases and J by 0 bases, with 10 bases left in between. The CDR3 sequence is 15 residues long. Germline V gene lookup returns CDR1 SGHKS and CDR2 YYEKEE (reference sequence). The CDR3 region has the DNA TGTGCCAGCAGCTTGGTGGGGCCCCCCTCCTACGAGCAGTACTTC. Translated: CASSLVGPPSYEQYF. Full variable domain (outside the CDR3, taken from reference TRBV5-5 and TRBJ2-7): DAGVTQSPTHLIKTRGQQVTLRCSPISGHKSVSWYQQVLGQGPQFIFQYYEKEERGRGNFPDRFSARQFPNYSSELNVNALLLGDSALYLCASSLVGPPSYEQYFGPGTRLTVT.

This clonotype was counted ten times or more. CDR3 bases: TGTGCCAGCAGTCGCCCCAATTCACCCCTCCACTTT. Amino acid sequence: CASSRPNSPLHF. J is TRBJ1-6 and V is TRBV27; unclear D gene. V was shortened by 5 bases and J by 7 bases, with 6 bases between the two germline ends. The CDR3 contains 12 residues. Germline-derived CDR1 and CDR2 are MNHEY and SMNVEV (reference sequence).

The chain recombines TRBV7-2 with TRBJ2-4, with D possibly called TRBD1 or TRBD2 (6 bases each). CDR1 and CDR2 from the germline V gene are SGHTA and FQGNSA. V was clipped by 2 bases and J by 0 bases, with 11 bases between them. CDR3 length: 16 residues. The DNA for the CDR3 is TGTGCCAGCAGCTTAACGAGGGGGGTAGCCAAAAACATTCAGTACTTC. Translating gives CASSLTRGVAKNIQYF.

This clonotype showed up many times. The rearrangement joins TRBV5-1 to TRBJ2-3, with unresolved D. CDR3 length: 13 residues. V was shortened by 4 bases and J by 7 bases, with 13 bases between the two germline ends. In germline, CDR1 is SGHRS, CDR2 YFSETQ. CDR3 sequence: CASSGSMGNTQYF. In DNA form, the CDR3 reads TGCGCCAGCAGCGGATCAATGGGGAATACGCAGTATTTT.

In this sample, this clonotype turned up many times. The CDR3 bases are TGTGCCAGCAGCAAAGGTGCGGGAGGCCTGTGGGGGGAGCAGTACTTC. This translates into CASSKGAGGLWGEQYF. V usage is TRBV21-1 and J usage is TRBJ2-7; TRBD2 was called by the table and not checked on the DNA. TRBV21-1 is tagged as a pseudogene. CDR3 length: 16 residues.

This clonotype has at least ten counts. The V call is TRBV24-1, the J call TRBJ2-5, with D perhaps TRBD2 (5 bases). This CDR3 contains 12 residues. Trimming took off 6 bases at V and 2 bases at J, with 6 bases between the two ends. Germline V lookup: CDR1 KGHDR, CDR2 SFDVKD. CDR3 residues: CATSWRQETQYF. DNA of the CDR3: TGTGCCACCAGTTGGAGGCAAGAGACCCAGTACTTC.

The chain combines TRBV6-6 with TRBJ1-2; 12 bases are shared with TRBD1. The CDR3 contains 15 residues. Germline loops: CDR1 MNHNY, CDR2 SVGAGI (reference sequence). V dropped 1 base and J dropped 8; count of bases not matched to a gene: 5. The CDR3 region is CASSYFGTGGQGYTF. In DNA form, the CDR3 reads TGTGCCAGCAGTTACTTCGGGACAGGGGGCCAGGGCTACACCTTC.

This sequence joins TRBV4-2 and TRBJ2-1; possible D gene TRBD2, 6 bases. This CDR3 region has 15 residues. Germline lookup yields CDR1 LGHNA and CDR2 YNFKEQ. V was clipped by 2 bases and J by 5 bases, with 13 bases between them. CDR3 bases: TGTGCCAGCAGCCAACCCGGGACTGAAAACAATGAGCAGTTCTTC. Protein sequence: CASSQPGTENNEQFF.

DNA of the CDR3: TGCAGTGCTAGTGACTCCCTAGCCAAAAACATTCAGTACTTC. It is translated as CSASDSLAKNIQYF. V usage is TRBV20-1 and J usage is TRBJ2-4; no definite D call. The CDR3 loop spans 14 amino acids. V lost 3 bases and J 0 bases, leaving 9 bases between the germline ends. Germline assignment: CDR1 DFQATT and CDR2 SNEGSKA (reference sequence).

This clonotype has ten or more counts. The chain joins TRBV28 to TRBJ1-1, with 8 bases aligning to TRBD1. After removal of 7 bases from V and 1 base from J, the junction contained 5 bases not matched to a gene. Germline CDR1 reads MDHEN; CDR2 reads SYDVKM. CDR3 length equals 14 residues. The CDR3, as DNA: TGTGCCAGCACAAGACAGGGGAAGAACACTGAAGCTTTCTTT. This gives the protein CASTRQGKNTEAFF.

The table lists this clonotype with many counts. V gene TRBV20-1 combines with J gene TRBJ1-1; a possible D gene is TRBD1 (5 bases). CDR1 DFQATT and CDR2 SNEGSKA come from the germline V gene (reference sequence). The CDR3 loop spans 15 amino acids. Deletions cut 4 bases from V and 0 bases from J, with 15 bases between. CDR3 protein: CSATVRDLMNTEAFF. The CDR3 DNA is TGCAGTGCTACGGTCCGGGACCTAATGAACACTGAAGCTTTCTTT.

This clonotype was detected a few times. V usage is TRBV3-1 and J usage is TRBJ2-7, with 10 bases lining up with TRBD1. The CDR3 covers 15 residues. With 4 bases clipped from V and 2 bases from J, the junction kept 5 bases outside the gene matches. The germline V gene encodes CDR1 LGHDT and CDR2 YNNKEL (reference sequence). CDR3 sequence: CASSPRDRGTYEQYF. CDR3 DNA sequence: TGTGCCAGCAGCCCAAGGGACAGGGGAACCTACGAGCAGTACTTC.

This chain connects TRBV5-1 to TRBJ2-2; 8 bases map to TRBD1. CDR1 is SGHRS, CDR2 YFSETQ, per germline. The CDR3 spans 13 residues. The trim removed 4 bases at V and 7 bases at J, leaving 3 bases unmatched. The CDR3 DNA is TGCGCCAGCAGCCCAGGGGGCCGCGGGGAGCTGTTTTTT. Amino acids: CASSPGGRGELFF.

This chain joins TRBV4-1 and TRBJ2-1, with TRBD1 as a possible D gene (6 bases). The J call is doubtful: the DNA matches TRBJ2-5 better. Germline CDR1 reads MGHRA; CDR2 reads YSYEKL. CDR3 length: 14 amino acids. CDR3 sequence: CASSHGGRGETQYF. In DNA form, the CDR3 reads TGCGCCAGCAGCCATGGGGGCAGGGGAGAGACCCAGTACTTC.

The chain recombines TRBV21-1 with TRBJ2-7; the table gives TRBD2 as D, unverified against the DNA. TRBV21-1 is a pseudogene. The CDR3 covers 13 residues. This CDR3 is CASVGTTSREQYF. As DNA, the CDR3 is TGTGCCAGCGTGGGGACTACCTCGCGCGAGCAGTACTTC.

The chain uses TRBV20-1 and TRBJ1-1, with TRBD1 matching over 7 bases. Germline trimming cut 2 bases from V and 0 bases from J; bases unmatched to any gene: 3. The CDR3 length is 14 residues. Germline CDR1 and CDR2: DFQATT and SNEGSKA (reference sequence). The CDR3 DNA sequence: TGCAGTGCTAGATCGGACAGGCTGAACACTGAAGCTTTCTTT. Its translation is CSARSDRLNTEAFF.

The rearrangement uses TRBV7-3 and TRBJ1-1; possibly TRBD1 for D (6 bases). The CDR3 length is 14 residues. Between the trimmed V and J ends, which lost 5 bases and 2 bases, there was a span of 12 bases. Germline V gene data show CDR1 as SGHTA and CDR2 as FQGTGA. The CDR3 DNA is TGTGCCAGCAGCCGGGGGGCGACAAACACTGAAGCTTTCTTT. The encoded protein is CASSRGATNTEAFF.